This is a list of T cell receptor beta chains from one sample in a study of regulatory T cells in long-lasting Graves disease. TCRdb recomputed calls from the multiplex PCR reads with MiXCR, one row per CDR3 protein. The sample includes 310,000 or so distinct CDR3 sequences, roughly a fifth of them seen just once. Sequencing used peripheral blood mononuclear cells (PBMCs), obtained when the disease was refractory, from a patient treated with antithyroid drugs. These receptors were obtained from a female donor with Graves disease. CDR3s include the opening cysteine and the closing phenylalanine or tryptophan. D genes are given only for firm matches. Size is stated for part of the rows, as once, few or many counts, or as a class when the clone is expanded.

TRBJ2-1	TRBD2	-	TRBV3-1	CASSPGTSGSLGSGEQFF	TGTGCCAGCAGCCCCGGGACTAGCGGGAGTTTAGGTTCTGGTGAGCAGTTCTTC
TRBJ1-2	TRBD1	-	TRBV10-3	CAIRRQGKHDYTF	TGTGCCATCAGGCGACAGGGGAAACATGACTACACCTTC
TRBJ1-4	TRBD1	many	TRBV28	CASSSGGGEGEKLFF	TGTGCCAGCAGTTCCGGAGGGGGCGAAGGTGAAAAACTGTTTTTT
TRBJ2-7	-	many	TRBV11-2	CASSLHRVSYEQYF	TGTGCCAGCAGCTTACATAGGGTATCCTACGAGCAGTACTTC
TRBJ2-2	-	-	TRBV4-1	CASSQQGSHTGELFF	TGCGCCAGCAGCCAACAGGGGTCTCACACCGGGGAGCTGTTTTTT
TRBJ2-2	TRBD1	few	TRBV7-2	CASSLLGTGSVTGELFF	TGTGCCAGCAGCTTATTAGGGACAGGGTCGGTCACCGGGGAGCTGTTTTTT
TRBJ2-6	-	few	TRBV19	CASRPPFSSGANVLTF	TGTGCCAGCCGACCTCCGTTTAGCTCTGGGGCCAACGTCCTGACTTTC
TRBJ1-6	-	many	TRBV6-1	CAGTQGSRNSPLHF	TGTGCCGGTACCCAGGGGAGTCGGAATTCACCCCTCCACTTT
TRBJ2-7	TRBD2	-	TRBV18	CASSLNSGGEQYF	TGTGCCAGCTCACTCAACTCCGGGGGGGAGCAGTACTTC
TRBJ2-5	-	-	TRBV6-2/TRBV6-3	CASSYPDGPGQTQYF	TGTGCCAGCAGTTACCCTGACGGACCGGGCCAGACCCAGTACTTC
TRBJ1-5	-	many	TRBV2	CASSEVGQDQPQHF	TGTGCCAGCAGTGAGGTTGGGCAAGATCAGCCCCAGCATTTT
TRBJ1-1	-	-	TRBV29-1	CSVEQGTEAFF	TGCAGCGTTGAACAGGGCACTGAAGCTTTCTTT
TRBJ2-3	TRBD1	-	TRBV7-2	CASSPRDRGLADTQYF	TGTGCCAGCAGCCCTAGGGACAGGGGGTTGGCAGATACGCAGTATTTT
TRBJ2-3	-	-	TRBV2	CASSALVPTTDTQYF	TGTGCCAGCAGTGCCCTGGTCCCTACCACAGATACGCAGTATTTT